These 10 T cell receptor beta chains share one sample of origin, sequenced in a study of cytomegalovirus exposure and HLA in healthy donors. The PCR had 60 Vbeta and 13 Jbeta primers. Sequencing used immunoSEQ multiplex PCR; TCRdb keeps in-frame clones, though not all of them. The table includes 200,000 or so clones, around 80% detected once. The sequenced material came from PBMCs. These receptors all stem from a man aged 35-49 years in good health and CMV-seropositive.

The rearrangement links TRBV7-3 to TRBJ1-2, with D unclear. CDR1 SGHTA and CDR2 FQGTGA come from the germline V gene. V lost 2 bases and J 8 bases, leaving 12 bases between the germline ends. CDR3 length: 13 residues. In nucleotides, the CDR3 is TGTGCCAGCAGCTTAGAGCCTCGAGGCGGCTACACCTTC. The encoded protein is CASSLEPRGGYTF. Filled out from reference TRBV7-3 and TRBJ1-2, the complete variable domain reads GAGVSQTPSNKVTEKGKYVELRCDPISGHTALYWYRQSLGQGPEFLIYFQGTGAADDSGLPNDRFFAVRPEGSVSTLKIQRTERGDSAVYLCASSLEPRGGYTFGSGTRLTVV.

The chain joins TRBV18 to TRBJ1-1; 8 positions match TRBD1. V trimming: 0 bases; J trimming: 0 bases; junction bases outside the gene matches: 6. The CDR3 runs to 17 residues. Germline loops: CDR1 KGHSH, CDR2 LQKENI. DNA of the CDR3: TGTGCCAGCTCACCACCATGGACAGGGTCCCTGAACACTGAAGCTTTCTTT. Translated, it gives CASSPPWTGSLNTEAFF. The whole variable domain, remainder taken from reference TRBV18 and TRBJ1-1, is NAGVMQNPRHLVRRRGQEARLRCSPMKGHSHVYWYRQLPEEGLKFMVYLQKENIIDESGMPKERFSAEFPKEGPSILRIQQVVRGDSAAYFCASSPPWTGSLNTEAFFGQGTRLTVV.

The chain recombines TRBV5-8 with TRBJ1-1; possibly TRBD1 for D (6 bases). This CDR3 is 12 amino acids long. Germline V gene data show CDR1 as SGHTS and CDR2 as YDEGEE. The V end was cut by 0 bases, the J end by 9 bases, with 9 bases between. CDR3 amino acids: CASSLEQGKAFF. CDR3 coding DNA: TGTGCCAGCAGCTTGGAACAGGGAAAAGCTTTCTTT.

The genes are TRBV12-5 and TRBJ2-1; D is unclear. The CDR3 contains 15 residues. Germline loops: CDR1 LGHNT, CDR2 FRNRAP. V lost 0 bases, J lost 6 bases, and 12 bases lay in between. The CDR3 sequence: CASGLVLGPLNEQFF. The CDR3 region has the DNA TGTGCTAGTGGTTTGGTACTTGGGCCCCTCAATGAGCAGTTCTTC.

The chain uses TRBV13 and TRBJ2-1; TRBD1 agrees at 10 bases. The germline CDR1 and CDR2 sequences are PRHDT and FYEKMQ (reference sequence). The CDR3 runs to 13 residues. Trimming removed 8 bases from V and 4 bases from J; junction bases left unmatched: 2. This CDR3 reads CASRTGGYNEQFF. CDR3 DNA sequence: TGTGCCAGCCGGACAGGGGGTTACAATGAGCAGTTCTTC.

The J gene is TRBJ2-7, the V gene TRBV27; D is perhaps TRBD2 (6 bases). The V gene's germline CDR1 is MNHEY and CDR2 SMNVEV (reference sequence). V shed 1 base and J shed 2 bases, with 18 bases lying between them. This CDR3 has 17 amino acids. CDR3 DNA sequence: TGTGCCAGCAGTTTATTACAACCGGGCGCGGGAACCTACGAGCAGTACTTC. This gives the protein CASSLLQPGAGTYEQYF.

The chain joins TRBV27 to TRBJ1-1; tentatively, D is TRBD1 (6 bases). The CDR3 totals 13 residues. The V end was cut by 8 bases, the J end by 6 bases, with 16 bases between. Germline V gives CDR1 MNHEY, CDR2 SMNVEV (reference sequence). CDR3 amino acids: CASGRTGGPEAFF. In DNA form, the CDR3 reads TGTGCCAGCGGGAGAACTGGGGGCCCTGAAGCTTTCTTT.

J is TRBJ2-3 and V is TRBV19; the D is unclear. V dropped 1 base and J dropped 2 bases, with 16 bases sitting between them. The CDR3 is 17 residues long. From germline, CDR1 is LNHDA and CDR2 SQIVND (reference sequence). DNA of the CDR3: TGTGCCAGTAGTATAGGCCCAGGTGAATTAGTCACAGATACGCAGTATTTT. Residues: CASSIGPGELVTDTQYF.

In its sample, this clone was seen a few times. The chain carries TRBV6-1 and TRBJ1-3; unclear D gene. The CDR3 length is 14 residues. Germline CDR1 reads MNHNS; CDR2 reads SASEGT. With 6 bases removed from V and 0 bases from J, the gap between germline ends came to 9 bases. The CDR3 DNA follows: TGTGCCAGCAGGGCGGTAAGCTCTGGAAACACCATATATTTT. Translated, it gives CASRAVSSGNTIYF.

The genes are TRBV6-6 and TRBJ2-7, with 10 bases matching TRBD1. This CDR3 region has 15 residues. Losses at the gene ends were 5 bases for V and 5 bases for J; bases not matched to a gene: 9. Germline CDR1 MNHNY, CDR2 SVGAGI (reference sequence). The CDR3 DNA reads TGTGCCAGCAGTACCCTCGGGACAGGGGCCGACGAGCAGTACTTC. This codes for CASSTLGTGADEQYF.